This TCR beta chain came from a study of cytomegalovirus exposure and HLA in healthy donors. Study-level findings and limits: The study carried out a later analysis of TCR beta sequences. It associated some 18,000 of them with specific HLA alleles at a false discovery rate of 0.05.

Vbeta (60) and Jbeta (13) primers were used in the PCR. The method was immunoSEQ multiplex PCR; TCRdb's version includes in-frame clones alone and lacks a portion of them. The sample table sets out about 110,000 clones. In regard to this clone: Its specificity is unknown.

Germline values: CDR1 KGHSH, CDR2 LQKENI. The V and J ends lost 3 bases and 5 bases respectively, with 14 bases between them. The length of the CDR3 is 15 residues. The clonotype originates from a man younger than 45 in good health and CMV-seronegative. This sequence joins TRBV18 and TRBJ2-1; D is unresolved. The material sequenced was PBMCs. The CDR3 nucleotides are TGTGCCAGCTCACCTTACTCCGGCACTAACAATGAGCAGTTCTTC. Translation gives CASSPYSGTNNEQFF.